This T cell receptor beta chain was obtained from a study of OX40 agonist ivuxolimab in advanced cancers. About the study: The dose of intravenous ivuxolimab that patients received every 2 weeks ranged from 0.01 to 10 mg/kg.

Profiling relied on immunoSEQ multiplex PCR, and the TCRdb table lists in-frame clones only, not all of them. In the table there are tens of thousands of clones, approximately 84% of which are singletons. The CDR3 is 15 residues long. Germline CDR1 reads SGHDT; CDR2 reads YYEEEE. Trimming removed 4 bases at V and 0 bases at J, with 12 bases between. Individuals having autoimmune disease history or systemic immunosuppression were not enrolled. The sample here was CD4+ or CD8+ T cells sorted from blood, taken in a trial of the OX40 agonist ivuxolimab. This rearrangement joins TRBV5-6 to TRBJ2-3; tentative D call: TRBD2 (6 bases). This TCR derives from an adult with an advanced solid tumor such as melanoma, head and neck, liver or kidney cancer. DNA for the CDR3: TGTGCCAGCAGCACCGGGACTTCTAGCACAGATACGCAGTATTTT. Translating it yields CASSTGTSSTDTQYF. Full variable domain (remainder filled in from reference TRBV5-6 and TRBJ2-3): DAGVTQSPTHLIKTRGQQVTLRCSPKSGHDTVSWYQQALGQGPQFIFQYYEEEERQRGNFPDRFSGHQFPNYSSELNVNALLLGDSALYLCASSTGTSSTDTQYFGPGTRLTVL.